The 13 T cell receptor beta chains in this list originate from one sample, sequenced in a study of T cell repertoires in cytomegalovirus infection. For these TCRs, the target antigens are not known. TCRdb re-derived calls from the reads in MiXCR, one entry per CDR3 protein. Of 700,000 to 950,000 distinct CDR3 sequences listed, 30% to 35% were seen once; the top ten hold 12%. Sequenced here: cultured CD8+ T cells from PBMCs, sampled from culture after CMV antigen stimulation. Every receptor here comes from a human donor in good health (CMV status not recorded). Some clones in this sample may be carry-over from other donors' samples.

This chain links TRBV9 with TRBJ2-5; unclear D gene. The CDR3 is 15 residues long. V was pared by 3 bases and J by 0 bases, with 12 bases between. CDR1 SGDLS and CDR2 YYNGEE come from the germline V gene. CDR3 protein: CASSEDSRNQETQYF. CDR3 sequence (DNA): TGTGCCAGCAGCGAAGATTCGAGGAACCAAGAGACCCAGTACTTC. The complete variable domain, with remaining parts taken from reference TRBV9 and TRBJ2-5, reads DSGVTQTPKHLITATGQRVTLRCSPRSGDLSVYWYQQSLDQGLQFLIQYYNGEERAKGNILERFSAQQFPDLHSELNLSSLELGDSALYFCASSEDSRNQETQYFGPGTRLLVL.

This chain links TRBV4-3 with TRBJ1-1, with D possibly TRBD1 on 6 matching bases. The CDR3 contains 15 residues. V shed 5 bases and J shed 0 bases, with 13 bases lying between them. CDR1 LGHNA and CDR2 YSLEER come from the germline V gene. The CDR3 nucleotides read TGCGCCAGCAGCGACCTGGGACAATTGAACACTGAAGCTTTCTTT. This codes for CASSDLGQLNTEAFF.

As regards this clonotype: The junction departs from the called germline gene at one end, perhaps through a read error. The chain recombines TRBV7-2 with TRBJ1-2; perhaps TRBD1 as D (6 bases). Germline V gene sequence: CDR1 SGHTA, CDR2 FQGNSA. This CDR3 comprises 14 residues. For the CDR3, the DNA is TGTGCCAGCAACTTAGGCGGGACAACCTATGGCTACACCTTC. As protein: CASNLGGTTYGYTF.

On this clonotype: A much larger clone differs by one base, so this may be a read error. The V call is TRBV7-8, the J call TRBJ2-5; the match to TRBD2 covers 8 bases. The V and J ends lost 2 bases and 5 bases, in that order; junction bases with no gene match: 7. CDR1 is SGHVS and CDR2 is FQNEAQ in the germline V gene. The CDR3 contains 15 residues. CDR3 region: CASSLSRGGHETQYF. CDR3 DNA: TGTGCCAGCAGCTTAAGCCGGGGGGGCCATGAGACCCAGTACTTC.

This clonotype was recorded only once. At one of its ends the junction is not consistent with the germline gene, which may arise from a read error. V is TRBV27 and J is TRBJ2-1, with D perhaps TRBD2 (6 bases). In germline, CDR1 is MNHEY, CDR2 SMNVEV (reference sequence). The CDR3 covers 13 residues. CDR3 protein: CANSLGRIYEQFF. The CDR3 DNA follows: TGTGCCAACAGTTTAGGGAGGATTTATGAGCAGTTCTTC.

This clonotype came up many times. The chain joins TRBV6-1 to TRBJ1-1; 7 bases align to TRBD1. Germline V CDR1 and CDR2: MNHNS, SASEGT. The CDR3 covers 16 residues. V dropped 6 bases and J dropped 1; count of bases not matched to a gene: 11. The CDR3: CASREAKGARNTEAFF. The CDR3 DNA reads as TGTGCCAGCAGGGAGGCCAAGGGGGCTCGGAACACTGAAGCTTTCTTT.

The rearrangement joins TRBV7-3 to TRBJ2-2; a weak D match, TRBD2 (6 bases). Germline CDR1 and CDR2: SGHTA and FQGTGA. This CDR3 region has 16 residues. The V end was cut by 5 bases, the J end by 3 bases, with 16 bases between. The CDR3 sequence is CASSPGLTKYTGELFF. CDR3 in DNA: TGTGCCAGCAGCCCGGGACTCACTAAGTACACCGGGGAGCTGTTTTTT.

In its sample, this clonotype was seen a few times. V gene TRBV12-3 or TRBV12-4 combines with J gene TRBJ2-5; a weak D match, TRBD1 (6 bases). The CDR3 length is 15 residues. The V end was cut by 4 bases, the J end by 9 bases, with 21 bases between. The CDR3 protein is CASSSITGSRLAQYF. The CDR3 DNA follows: TGTGCCAGCAGTTCTATAACAGGGTCGCGGTTGGCCCAGTACTTC.

This clonotype has only a few counts. The rearrangement uses TRBV6-5 and TRBJ2-7; possible D gene TRBD2, 6 bases. The V end was cut by 4 bases, the J end by 4 bases, with 11 bases between. The CDR3 runs to 13 residues. Germline CDR1 reads MNHEY; CDR2 reads SVGAGI. DNA of the CDR3: TGTGCCAGCAGTTCAACGGACTATTACGAGCAGTACTTC. Translated, it gives CASSSTDYYEQYF.

This clonotype occurred many times. The chain recombines TRBV7-8 with TRBJ2-1; tentatively, D is TRBD2 (6 bases). CDR3 length: 15 residues. The germline V and J ends were trimmed by 2 bases and 2 bases, with 10 bases remaining between them. The germline V gene has CDR1 SGHVS and CDR2 FQNEAQ. The CDR3 DNA reads TGTGCCAGCAGCTTAAATAGCGGACCCTACAATGAGCAGTTCTTC. It encodes CASSLNSGPYNEQFF.

Many counts were recorded for this clonotype. The chain employs TRBV12-3 or TRBV12-4 and TRBJ1-5; D not certain. The CDR3 sequence is 16 residues long. Trimming removed 1 base from V and 0 bases from J, with 10 bases in between. The CDR3 nucleotides read TGTGCCAGCAGTTTAGGAGGGATTTATAGCAATCAGCCCCAGCATTTT. Amino acids: CASSLGGIYSNQPQHF.

This clonotype was counted at least ten times. V and J are TRBV7-8 and TRBJ1-2, with D uncertain. V dropped 2 bases and J dropped 4 bases, with 11 bases sitting between them. The CDR3 extends over 14 amino acids. CDR1 is SGHVS, CDR2 FQNEAQ, per germline. The chain's CDR3 is CASSLYVRGYGYTF. The CDR3 coding sequence is TGTGCCAGCAGCTTATATGTCCGGGGCTATGGCTACACCTTC.

There are a few counts of this clonotype. The chain employs TRBV5-5 and TRBJ1-1; D ambiguous. The CDR3 spans 15 residues. V lost 2 bases, J lost 1 base, and 12 bases lay in between. Germline V lookup: CDR1 SGHKS, CDR2 YYEKEE (reference sequence). The CDR3 DNA reads TGTGCCAGCAGCTTCAACAGCAGACAGAACACTGAAGCTTTCTTT. This gives the protein CASSFNSRQNTEAFF.